The 28 T cell receptor beta chains below all came from one sample that was sequenced in a study of blood T cell repertoires in COVID-19. Measured with immunoSEQ multiplex PCR; TCRdb has only the in-frame clones, and not every one. The sample lists 150,000 or so clones; around 85% were seen once. The sequencing input was peripheral blood. All receptors derive from a human donor in a cohort sampled during active COVID-19.

This chain connects TRBV9 to TRBJ1-2; D perhaps matches TRBD1 (6 bases). CDR1 SGDLS and CDR2 YYNGEE come from the germline V gene. Trimming stripped 0 bases from V and 3 bases from J, with 15 bases between. The CDR3 sequence is 16 residues long. This CDR3 reads CASSVDAGAGYYGYTF. The CDR3 DNA sequence: TGTGCCAGCAGCGTAGACGCGGGGGCGGGGTACTATGGCTACACCTTC.

The chain combines TRBV18 with TRBJ2-5; D not certain. The V end was cut by 3 bases, the J end by 1 base, with 6 bases between. The V gene's germline CDR1 is KGHSH and CDR2 LQKENI. This CDR3 comprises 13 residues. CDR3 residues: CASSPQAQETQYF. The DNA of the CDR3 is TGTGCCAGCTCACCCCAGGCCCAAGAGACCCAGTACTTC.

The chain couples TRBV28 to TRBJ1-5, with D perhaps TRBD1 (6 bases). Germline lookup yields CDR1 MDHEN and CDR2 SYDVKM. Trimming took 5 bases from V and 3 from J, leaving 11 bases between them. This CDR3 spans 14 amino acids. CDR3 region: CASSPDSSNQPQHF. The CDR3 nucleotides are TGTGCCAGCAGTCCGGACAGTTCCAATCAGCCCCAGCATTTT.

The CDR3 coding sequence is TGTGCCAGCAGTGGGAGCAGGAGGGCTTTCTTT. Its translation: CASSGSRRAFF. This chain links TRBV2 with TRBJ1-1; D not resolved. Per the germline V gene, CDR1 is SNHLY and CDR2 is FYNNEI. The CDR3 has 11 amino acids. V was cut by 4 bases and J by 11 bases, with 11 bases left in between.

The chain employs TRBV11-2 and TRBJ1-2; TRBD1 aligns across 9 bases. The CDR3 is made up of 16 amino acids. The germline gives CDR1 SGHAT, CDR2 FQNNGV. V shed 2 bases and J 2 bases; nucleotides not matched to a gene: 6. The CDR3 is CASSLKGDRANYGYTF. The CDR3, as DNA: TGTGCCAGCAGCTTAAAGGGGGACAGGGCCAACTATGGCTACACCTTC.

The chain couples TRBV13 to TRBJ1-2; D possibly corresponds to TRBD1 (6 bases). CDR1 is PRHDT and CDR2 is FYEKMQ in the germline V gene (reference sequence). This CDR3 region has 17 residues. V was cut by 0 bases and J by 2 bases, with 16 bases left in between. The CDR3 is CASSLGGGRGQNYGYTF. The CDR3 DNA sequence: TGTGCCAGCAGCTTAGGTGGGGGCAGGGGCCAGAACTATGGCTACACCTTC.

In its sample, this clone was seen once. V usage is TRBV12-3 or TRBV12-4 and J usage is TRBJ1-2, with a tentative D call TRBD1 (6 bases). CDR3 length equals 13 residues. V was trimmed by 6 bases and J by 5 bases, leaving 13 bases between them. In DNA, the CDR3 is TGTGCCAGCAGGGGGGCCCTATCATATGGCTACACCTTC. It translates to CASRGALSYGYTF.

The chain employs TRBV7-9 and TRBJ2-7, with D perhaps TRBD2 (5 bases). Germline CDR1 and CDR2: SEHNR and FQNEAQ (reference sequence). Trimming cost V 5 bases and J 3 bases, with 11 bases left between them. The CDR3 contains 13 residues. CDR3 in DNA: TGTGCCAGCAGCCTGGGAGTCGGCTACGAGCAGTACTTC. It yields the protein CASSLGVGYEQYF.

The rearrangement joins TRBV13 to TRBJ2-7, with 10 bases that match TRBD1. Per the germline V gene, CDR1 is PRHDT and CDR2 is FYEKMQ (reference sequence). V trimming: 2 bases; J trimming: 7 bases; junction bases outside the gene matches: 5. The CDR3 has 14 amino acids. CDR3 nucleotides: TGTGCCAGCAGCTTATGGGGACAGGGGAGAGAGCAGTACTTC. As protein: CASSLWGQGREQYF. The variable domain in full, with the rest retrieved from reference TRBV13 and TRBJ2-7, is AAGVIQSPRHLIKEKRETATLKCYPIPRHDTVYWYQQGPGQDPQFLISFYEKMQSDKGSIPDRFSAQQFSDYHSELNMSSLELGDSALYFCASSLWGQGREQYFGPGTRLTVT.

CDR3 nucleotides: TGTGCCAGCAGTGAAAAGTTAACAGGGGATGGCTACACCTTC. It translates to CASSEKLTGDGYTF. V is TRBV25-1 and J is TRBJ1-2, with 7 nucleotides matching TRBD1. After removal of 2 bases from V and 6 bases from J, the junction contained 6 bases not matched to a gene. Germline V lookup: CDR1 MGHDK, CDR2 SYGVNS. CDR3 size: 14 residues.

The chain recombines TRBV5-1 with TRBJ2-7; 16 positions agree with TRBD2. Trimming took 6 bases from V and 3 from J; bases not matched to a gene: 6. CDR3 length: 16 residues. CDR1 and CDR2 (germline): SGHRS, YFSETQ. The CDR3, as DNA: TGCGCCAGCAAGGGACTAGCGGGAGGGTCCTACTACGAGCAGTACTTC. As protein: CASKGLAGGSYYEQYF.

This chain uses TRBV19 with TRBJ1-1; possibly TRBD1 for D (5 bases). Trimming shortened V by 3 bases and J by 4 bases, and 12 bases separated the two germline ends. From germline, CDR1 is LNHDA and CDR2 SQIVND (reference sequence). This CDR3 comprises 14 residues. This CDR3 is CASSMGPRSTEAFF. The CDR3 DNA reads TGTGCCAGTAGTATGGGGCCAAGGAGCACTGAAGCTTTCTTT. Looking up the rest from reference TRBV19 and TRBJ1-1 gives the full variable domain: DGGITQSPKYLFRKEGQNVTLSCEQNLNHDAMYWYRQDPGQGLRLIYYSQIVNDFQKGDIAEGYSVSREKKESFPLTVTSAQKNPTAFYLCASSMGPRSTEAFFGQGTRLTVV.

The chain is built from TRBV3-1 (or the pseudogene TRBV3-2) and TRBJ1-1, with 7 positions matching TRBD1. V was pared by 4 bases and J by 8 bases, with 4 bases of the junction left unmatched. The V gene's germline CDR1 is LGHDT and CDR2 YNNKEL (reference sequence). This CDR3 comprises 12 residues. The chain's CDR3 is CASSPGTAEAFF. The CDR3 DNA is TGTGCCAGCAGCCCAGGGACAGCCGAAGCTTTCTTT.

This chain connects TRBV10-3 to TRBJ1-1, with 7 bases matching TRBD1. Germline V gene data show CDR1 as ENHRY and CDR2 as SYGVKD. Trimming at V came to 3 bases and at J to 4 bases, leaving 5 bases not matched to a gene. This CDR3 comprises 14 residues. The CDR3 is CAISERGRGTEAFF. CDR3 DNA: TGTGCCATCAGTGAAAGGGGGCGGGGCACTGAAGCTTTCTTT.

This chain connects TRBV3-1 (or the pseudogene TRBV3-2) to TRBJ1-2; D not resolved. The CDR3 runs to 15 residues. Trimming shortened V by 0 bases and J by 10 bases, and 18 bases separated the two germline ends. In germline, CDR1 is LGHDT, CDR2 YNNKEL (reference sequence). The CDR3 is CASSQEAAPVSYYTF. In DNA form, the CDR3 reads TGTGCCAGCAGCCAAGAGGCGGCCCCCGTCAGCTACTACACCTTC.

The rearrangement links TRBV28 to TRBJ1-1, with 7 bases lining up with TRBD1. Trimming took 3 bases from V and 9 from J; bases not matched to a gene: 4. The germline CDR1 and CDR2 sequences are MDHEN and SYDVKM. The CDR3 extends over 12 amino acids. In DNA, the CDR3 is TGTGCCAGCAGTTTCCTGGGACAGAAAGCTTTCTTT. It codes for CASSFLGQKAFF.

V and J are TRBV24-1 and TRBJ2-2, with D perhaps matching TRBD1 (6 bases). The CDR3 is 18 residues long. The ends were cut back, 4 bases at V and 2 bases at J, with 19 bases in the middle. In germline, CDR1 is KGHDR, CDR2 SFDVKD. This chain's CDR3 is CATSELPGAGTNTGELFF. Here the CDR3 DNA reads TGTGCCACCAGTGAACTGCCCGGGGCAGGGACAAACACCGGGGAGCTGTTTTTT.

The V gene is TRBV7-2, the J gene TRBJ2-7; 8 bases align to TRBD2. Losses at the gene ends were 3 bases for V and 9 bases for J; bases not matched to a gene: 13. Germline V gene lookup returns CDR1 SGHTA and CDR2 FQGNSA. The CDR3 is made up of 15 amino acids. Here the CDR3 reads CASSFASGREGVQYF. Written as DNA, the CDR3 is TGTGCCAGCAGCTTCGCTAGCGGGCGAGAGGGGGTGCAGTACTTC.

This chain uses TRBV9 with TRBJ2-1; weak D call: TRBD2 (5 bases). Looked up from germline, CDR1 is SGDLS and CDR2 is YYNGEE. The germline V and J ends were trimmed by 0 bases and 2 bases, with 9 bases remaining between them. This CDR3 comprises 15 residues. The CDR3 spells CASSVEQRPYNEQFF. The CDR3 DNA sequence: TGTGCCAGCAGCGTAGAGCAGCGGCCCTACAATGAGCAGTTCTTC.

The rearrangement joins TRBV13 to TRBJ1-2; 8 bases agree with TRBD1. The CDR3 sequence is 16 residues long. With V trimmed by 5 bases and J by 6 bases, 14 bases remained unmatched. Germline values: CDR1 PRHDT, CDR2 FYEKMQ (reference sequence). CDR3 sequence reads: CASSPRGRQGADGYTF. CDR3 nucleotides: TGTGCCAGCAGCCCCCGAGGGCGGCAGGGGGCGGATGGCTACACCTTC.

This clone appeared once. The J gene is TRBJ2-1, the V gene TRBV3-1 (or the pseudogene TRBV3-2); a weak D match, TRBD2 (6 bases). Germline-derived CDR1 and CDR2 are LGHDT and YNNKEL (reference sequence). V was clipped by 4 bases and J by 8 bases, with 24 bases between them. The CDR3 contains 17 residues. In DNA form, the CDR3 reads TGTGCCAGCAGCCTACGCCTAGGGGCGGGGCGAGGGGATGAGCAGTTCTTC. Translation gives CASSLRLGAGRGDEQFF.

The chain employs TRBV11-2 and TRBJ2-1; 7 nucleotides agree with TRBD2. J lost 4 bases, V lost 7 bases, and 13 bases had no gene match. CDR3 length: 16 amino acids. CDR1 and CDR2 from the germline V gene are SGHAT and FQNNGV. CDR3 in amino acids: CASTNTGGSRYNEQFF. The CDR3 DNA is TGTGCCAGCACCAATACGGGCGGGAGTAGGTACAATGAGCAGTTCTTC.

The gene calls are TRBV27 and TRBJ2-3, with D perhaps TRBD2 (6 bases). The CDR3 is made up of 14 amino acids. Trimming took 6 bases from V and 0 from J, leaving 10 bases between them. Germline V gene data show CDR1 as MNHEY and CDR2 as SMNVEV (reference sequence). As DNA, the CDR3 is TGTGCCAGCAGGGGGACTGCAAGCACAGATACGCAGTATTTT. It translates to CASRGTASTDTQYF.

The chain combines TRBV2 with TRBJ1-1; possibly TRBD1 for D (5 bases). The CDR3 covers 13 residues. V lost 7 bases, J lost 0 bases, and 9 bases lay in between. Germline loops: CDR1 SNHLY, CDR2 FYNNEI. For the CDR3, the DNA is TGTGCCAGCAACAGGTTCATGAACACTGAAGCTTTCTTT. As protein: CASNRFMNTEAFF.

This chain joins TRBV7-9 and TRBJ1-4; D might be TRBD1 (5 bases). Germline loops: CDR1 SEHNR, CDR2 FQNEAQ (reference sequence). V was clipped by 3 bases and J by 6 bases, with 14 bases between them. This CDR3 has 15 residues. CDR3 nucleotide sequence: TGTGCCAGCAGCTTTACCGGGGGGTCCCATGAAAAACTGTTTTTT. This gives the protein CASSFTGGSHEKLFF. Full variable domain (outside the CDR3, taken from reference TRBV7-9 and TRBJ1-4): DTGVSQNPRHKITKRGQNVTFRCDPISEHNRLYWYRQTLGQGPEFLTYFQNEAQLEKSRLLSDRFSAERPKGSFSTLEIQRTEQGDSAMYLCASSFTGGSHEKLFFGSGTQLSVL.

The V and J genes are TRBV5-4 and TRBJ2-1; no clear D. CDR1 SGHNT and CDR2 YYREEE come from the germline V gene (reference sequence). The CDR3 is 14 residues long. The V end was cut by 2 bases, the J end by 0 bases, with 6 bases between. CDR3 sequence reads: CASSLPSSYNEQFF. The CDR3 nucleotides read TGTGCCAGCAGCTTACCGAGCTCCTACAATGAGCAGTTCTTC.

The chain carries TRBV15 and TRBJ1-1; D is perhaps TRBD1 (6 bases). The CDR3 sequence is 14 residues long. Germline-derived CDR1 and CDR2 are LNHNV and YYDKDF (reference sequence). Trimming removed 3 bases from V and 1 base from J, with 9 bases in between. The CDR3 sequence is CATSSGRGNTEAFF. CDR3 coding DNA: TGTGCCACCAGCAGCGGCAGGGGGAACACTGAAGCTTTCTTT.

This chain links TRBV27 with TRBJ2-3; 9 positions match TRBD2. The trim removed 8 bases at V and 0 bases at J, leaving 6 bases unmatched. Germline V lookup: CDR1 MNHEY, CDR2 SMNVEV (reference sequence). The CDR3 is 15 amino acids. As DNA, the CDR3 is TGTGCCAGCGGTACTCTAGCGGGGAGCACAGATACGCAGTATTTT. Amino acid sequence: CASGTLAGSTDTQYF.